Below, 7 T cell receptor beta chains from the same sample are listed, as sequenced in a study of T cells in Graves' hyperthyroidism and ophthalmopathy. Amplified regions were TCR beta CDR3 sequences from RNA transcripts. First-round RT-PCR targeting the TCR CDR3 was performed with the HTBI primer set. TCRdb called the multiplex PCR reads again in MiXCR, with one record for every CDR3 protein. The sample includes roughly 240,000 distinct CDR3 sequences, approximately 24% of them seen just once. Sequencing input: blood. Every receptor here comes from a woman aged 40 to 49 with Graves' ophthalmopathy.

The rearrangement uses TRBV7-2 and TRBJ2-5, with a weak D call TRBD1 (5 bases). The germline V gene encodes CDR1 SGHTA and CDR2 FQGNSA. Trimming shortened V by 5 bases and J by 3 bases, and 19 bases separated the two germline ends. The CDR3 is 16 residues long. CDR3 region: CASSPVGAVEKETQYF. The CDR3 region has the DNA TGTGCCAGCAGCCCCGTAGGGGCAGTTGAAAAAGAGACCCAGTACTTC.

The chain uses TRBV5-1 and TRBJ2-7; D remains unclear. CDR1 SGHRS and CDR2 YFSETQ come from the germline V gene. The CDR3 has 14 amino acids. Trimming pared 0 bases from V and 0 bases from J, leaving 7 bases between. The CDR3 is CASSLATDSYEQYF. The CDR3 DNA reads TGCGCCAGCAGCTTGGCCACGGACTCCTACGAGCAGTACTTC. The full variable domain, with the rest looked up from reference TRBV5-1 and TRBJ2-7, is KAGVTQTPRYLIKTRGQQVTLSCSPISGHRSVSWYQQTPGQGLQFLFEYFSETQRNKGNFPGRFSGRQFSNSRSEMNVSTLELGDSALYLCASSLATDSYEQYFGPGTRLTVT.

This clonotype showed up many times. This sequence joins TRBV19 and TRBJ2-7; D is possibly TRBD1 (6 bases). V lost 5 bases, J lost 5 bases, and 10 bases lay in between. The CDR3 runs to 12 residues. Per germline, CDR1 LNHDA and CDR2 SQIVND (reference sequence). The CDR3 region has the DNA TGTGCCAGTAGTCGGCAGGGGAACGAGCAGTACTTC. Amino acids: CASSRQGNEQYF.

The chain links TRBV28 to TRBJ1-2; tentatively, D is TRBD1 (5 bases). Germline V gives CDR1 MDHEN, CDR2 SYDVKM. This CDR3 has 13 residues. V lost 6 bases, J lost 0 bases, and 8 bases lay in between. The CDR3 reads CASRSTANYGYTF. The CDR3 bases are TGTGCCAGCAGATCGACAGCTAACTATGGCTACACCTTC.

A single count supports this clonotype. The V gene is TRBV28, the J gene TRBJ2-5; 7 nucleotides agree with TRBD2. Germline loops: CDR1 MDHEN, CDR2 SYDVKM. The CDR3 has 15 amino acids. V was pared by 2 bases and J by 1 base, with 4 bases of the junction left unmatched. The CDR3 region is CASSLNGRTQETQYF. CDR3 bases: TGTGCCAGCAGTTTAAACGGGAGGACCCAAGAGACCCAGTACTTC.

This clonotype was recorded many times. The rearrangement uses TRBV12-3 or TRBV12-4 and TRBJ1-2; 7 bases fit TRBD1. J lost 4 bases, V lost 7 bases, and 12 bases had no gene match. The CDR3 extends over 15 amino acids. The CDR3 sequence: CASTIEGTVLYGYTF. In DNA, the CDR3 is TGTGCCAGCACTATAGAGGGGACAGTACTCTATGGCTACACCTTC.

This clonotype has a count of ten or more. The gene calls are TRBV20-1 and TRBJ2-7; perhaps TRBD1 as D (6 bases). This CDR3 has 13 residues. Looked up from germline, CDR1 is DFQATT and CDR2 is SNEGSKA (reference sequence). The ends were cut back, 3 bases at V and 6 bases at J, with 15 bases in the middle. In nucleotides, the CDR3 is TGCAGTGCTAGTTCTGGGGGCACGCCCGAGCAGTACTTC. Translating gives CSASSGGTPEQYF.